Following are 21 T cell receptor beta chains from one sample sequenced in a study of human T cells and chemical hapten exposure. A single record per CDR3 protein comes from TCRdb applying MiXCR to the RACE reads. The sample lists around 300,000 distinct CDR3 sequences, roughly 7.7% occurring once. Stated time point: pre-sensitization, week 0. Treatment defined: therapeutic diphenylcyclopropenone sensitization with weekly scalp DPC. The sequencing used whole blood, collected in connection with sensitization to the hapten diphenylcyclopropenone (DPC). These receptors were obtained from a young man with alopecia areata. Some clones in this sample may be carry-over from other donors' samples.

This clonotype was counted at least ten times. The chain links TRBV7-9 to TRBJ1-3, with a weak D call TRBD1 (5 bases). The CDR3 runs 17 residues. V dropped 5 bases and J dropped 0 bases, with 17 bases sitting between them. From germline, CDR1 is SEHNR and CDR2 FQNEAQ (reference sequence). The CDR3 loop reads CASSARSGALSGNTIYF. The CDR3, as DNA: TGTGCCAGCAGCGCACGGAGCGGGGCCCTCTCTGGAAACACCATATATTTT.

The chain combines TRBV6-2 or TRBV6-3 with TRBJ2-7; 7 nucleotides line up with TRBD2. The germline gives CDR1 MNHEY, CDR2 SVGEGT. CDR3 size: 16 residues. V was clipped by 2 bases and J by 3 bases; unmatched bases: 10. Here the CDR3 reads CASSYPTGGPYYEQYF. For the CDR3, the DNA is TGTGCCAGCAGTTACCCAACGGGGGGACCTTACTACGAGCAGTACTTC.

This clonotype has a handful of counts. This chain connects TRBV20-1 to TRBJ2-3, with D maybe TRBD2 (6 bases). The ends were cut back, 6 bases at V and 1 base at J, with 11 bases in the middle. The CDR3 contains 13 residues. Germline values: CDR1 DFQATT, CDR2 SNEGSKA (reference sequence). CDR3: CSANTGGTDTQYF. The CDR3, as DNA: TGCAGTGCCAACACGGGGGGCACAGATACGCAGTATTTT.

Ten or more counts support this clonotype. This chain connects TRBV12-3 or TRBV12-4 to TRBJ1-6; TRBD1 agrees at 8 bases. V lost 5 bases to trimming and J lost 13 bases; unmatched junction nucleotides: 4. This CDR3 has 12 amino acids. The CDR3 here is CASSTGGPPLHF. For the CDR3, the DNA is TGTGCCAGCAGTACAGGGGGACCCCCCCTCCACTTT.

The chain uses TRBV20-1 and TRBJ1-2; possible D gene TRBD1, 6 bases. This CDR3 has 16 residues. V was clipped by 5 bases and J by 0 bases, with 19 bases between them. Germline values: CDR1 DFQATT, CDR2 SNEGSKA (reference sequence). In nucleotides, the CDR3 is TGCAGTGCTCGGACACCGGACAGACGGTCTAACTATGGCTACACCTTC. Its translation: CSARTPDRRSNYGYTF.

This clonotype has only a few counts. This chain joins TRBV7-9 and TRBJ2-5; TRBD2 matches 8 bases. There are 15 residues in the CDR3. With 5 bases clipped from V and 7 bases from J, the junction kept 12 bases outside the gene matches. The germline gives CDR1 SEHNR, CDR2 FQNEAQ (reference sequence). The CDR3 sequence is CASSPKGAGEGTQYF. CDR3 in DNA: TGTGCCAGCAGCCCCAAGGGAGCGGGGGAAGGGACCCAGTACTTC.

The chain links TRBV29-1 to TRBJ1-2; tentatively, D is TRBD1 (5 bases). Germline V gene sequence: CDR1 SQVTM, CDR2 ANQGSEA. CDR3 length: 11 residues. V lost 5 bases and J 8 bases, leaving 12 bases between the germline ends. The CDR3 is CSVTGTTGYTF. DNA of the CDR3: TGCAGCGTTACCGGGACGACGGGCTACACCTTC.

The CDR3 reads CASSSDLSEDYEQYF. The CDR3 region has the DNA TGTGCCAGCAGTTCAGACCTAAGCGAGGACTACGAGCAGTACTTC. V is TRBV28 and J is TRBJ2-7, with D unresolved. V was pared by 4 bases and J by 3 bases, with 16 bases between. The CDR3 loop spans 15 amino acids. Germline assignment: CDR1 MDHEN and CDR2 SYDVKM.

This clonotype was seen many times. This rearrangement joins TRBV5-6 to TRBJ1-1; D is unresolved. The CDR3 is 14 residues long. The germline CDR1 and CDR2 sequences are SGHDT and YYEEEE. With 4 bases removed from V and 2 bases from J, the gap between germline ends came to 12 bases. CDR3 DNA sequence: TGTGCCAGCAGCGCCGTTGGTATTAACACTGAAGCTTTCTTT. This translates into CASSAVGINTEAFF.

In DNA, the CDR3 is TGTGCCACCAGTGATTTGTGGACACGGCATGAAAAACTGTTTTTT. This encodes CATSDLWTRHEKLFF. The chain joins TRBV24-1 to TRBJ1-4, with a weak D call TRBD1 (5 bases). This CDR3 is 15 amino acids long. Trimming removed 0 bases from V and 6 bases from J, with 10 bases in between. CDR1 and CDR2 from the germline V gene are KGHDR and SFDVKD.

The gene calls are TRBV27 and TRBJ1-5; D is possibly TRBD1 (5 bases). Germline V gene data show CDR1 as MNHEY and CDR2 as SMNVEV (reference sequence). This CDR3 is built from 15 residues. Trimming removed 4 bases from V and 2 bases from J, with 12 bases in between. The CDR3 spells CASSSQGEGNQPQHF. For the CDR3, the DNA is TGTGCCAGCAGTTCCCAAGGGGAGGGCAATCAGCCCCAGCATTTT.

This clonotype was observed at least ten times. The chain uses TRBV7-2 and TRBJ1-4; D remains unclear. The CDR3 is made up of 18 amino acids. CDR1 and CDR2 (germline): SGHTA, FQGNSA. V was pared by 3 bases and J by 0 bases, with 17 bases between. As DNA, the CDR3 is TGTGCCAGCAGCTTTCTCTCTCTGGGGATTTCAACTAATGAAAAACTGTTTTTT. Translation gives CASSFLSLGISTNEKLFF.

There are a few counts of this clonotype. This rearrangement joins TRBV5-1 to TRBJ1-1, with D possibly matching TRBD1 (5 bases). Germline CDR1 is SGHRS and CDR2 is YFSETQ. This CDR3 region has 14 residues. V was trimmed by 1 base and J by 6 bases, leaving 13 bases between them. CDR3 protein: CASSLRAGSPEAFF. CDR3 coding DNA: TGCGCCAGCAGCTTGCGGGCAGGGAGCCCTGAAGCTTTCTTT.

The sample holds a few counts of this clonotype. This chain joins TRBV25-1 and TRBJ2-5, with D maybe TRBD1 (5 bases). Germline CDR1 MGHDK, CDR2 SYGVNS. CDR3 length: 15 residues. V was shortened by 5 bases and J by 1 base, with 14 bases between the two germline ends. The CDR3 region has the DNA TGTGCCAGCAGTCCACGCAGGACACGCCAAGAGACCCAGTACTTC. Amino acids: CASSPRRTRQETQYF.

This clonotype was seen a handful of times. The chain uses TRBV4-1 and TRBJ2-5, with 9 bases matching TRBD1. CDR1 and CDR2 from the germline V gene are MGHRA and YSYEKL. J was trimmed by 3 bases and V by 0 bases; bases with no gene match: 5. The CDR3 has 16 residues. The CDR3 is CASSQEARTGEETQYF. The CDR3 bases are TGCGCCAGCAGCCAAGAAGCTCGGACAGGGGAAGAGACCCAGTACTTC.

V and J are TRBV7-9 and TRBJ1-3; no clear D. The CDR3 has 15 amino acids. V lost 4 bases and J 0 bases, leaving 10 bases between the germline ends. Germline V gene lookup returns CDR1 SEHNR and CDR2 FQNEAQ (reference sequence). CDR3 in amino acids: CASSSRSSSGNTIYF. The CDR3 region has the DNA TGTGCCAGCAGCTCCCGGTCGAGCTCTGGAAACACCATATATTTT.

This chain links TRBV3-1 with TRBJ1-4; a weak D match, TRBD1 (5 bases). Germline assignment: CDR1 LGHDT and CDR2 YNNKEL (reference sequence). The CDR3 runs 13 residues. V dropped 0 bases and J dropped 14 bases, with 13 bases sitting between them. DNA for the CDR3: TGTGCCAGCAGCCAAGATCTACAGGACAAGCTGTTTTTT. Residues: CASSQDLQDKLFF.

The table lists this clonotype with many counts. The V and J genes are TRBV6-2 or TRBV6-3 and TRBJ2-1; D ambiguous. V shed 6 bases and J shed 0 bases, with 12 bases lying between them. Germline V gene lookup returns CDR1 MNHEY and CDR2 SVGEGT. The CDR3 is 15 residues long. The CDR3 DNA reads TGTGCCAGCAGCCCGTGGTCGAACTCCTACAATGAGCAGTTCTTC. Amino acid sequence: CASSPWSNSYNEQFF.

This clonotype was detected only a few times. J is TRBJ1-5 and V is TRBV20-1, with D unclear. V was trimmed by 3 bases and J by 0 bases, leaving 9 bases between them. This CDR3 has 14 residues. Germline values: CDR1 DFQATT, CDR2 SNEGSKA (reference sequence). The CDR3 loop is CSARPLFSNQPQHF. The CDR3 coding sequence is TGCAGTGCTAGGCCCCTGTTTAGCAATCAGCCCCAGCATTTT.

This clonotype was counted at least ten times. The chain has TRBV27 and TRBJ2-2; no reliable D call. The V end was cut by 3 bases, the J end by 1 base, with 6 bases between. The CDR3 is made up of 14 amino acids. In germline, CDR1 is MNHEY, CDR2 SMNVEV (reference sequence). CDR3 sequence (DNA): TGTGCCAGCAGTTTTGGAATGAACACCGGGGAGCTGTTTTTT. This codes for CASSFGMNTGELFF.

This sequence joins TRBV9 and TRBJ2-7, with TRBD2 as a possible D gene (6 bases). CDR1 and CDR2 from the germline V gene are SGDLS and YYNGEE. The V end lost 4 bases, the J end lost 1 base, and 12 bases lay between the germline ends. The CDR3 is 14 amino acids. Written as DNA, the CDR3 is TGTGCCAGCAGCCCTGGGGGGATTTCCTACGAGCAGTACGTC. As protein: CASSPGGISYEQYV.